The 25 T cell receptor beta chains below come from one sample, sequenced in a study of Ad26.COV2.S vaccination and SARS-CoV-2 variants. Specified treatment: roughly 19 received Ad26.COV2.S at low or high dose, single or two shots; about 5 received placebo; per-sample allocation not given. At day 63 after the first vaccine or placebo injection, samples were drawn. Sequencing was performed with immunoSEQ multiplex PCR; in TCRdb, only in-frame clones are kept and a portion is missing. Among 450,000 to 550,000 clones listed, about nine tenths were seen once. This specimen consisted of peripheral blood, obtained in a trial of Ad26.COV2.S vaccine versus placebo. The receptor set was obtained from a person between 18 and 59 years old who received the Ad26.COV2.S COVID-19 vaccine or a placebo.

The genes are TRBV15 and TRBJ2-2; TRBD2 matches at 7 bases. Germline V gene data show CDR1 as LNHNV and CDR2 as YYDKDF (reference sequence). The CDR3 spans 15 residues. V lost 5 bases to trimming and J lost 2 bases; unmatched junction nucleotides: 5. The CDR3 nucleotides are TGTGCCACCAGCCAGCTAGCGGCAAACACCGGGGAGCTGTTTTTT. Protein product: CATSQLAANTGELFF. Complete variable domain (other parts from reference TRBV15 and TRBJ2-2): DAMVIQNPRYQVTQFGKPVTLSCSQTLNHNVMYWYQQKSSQAPKLLFHYYDKDFNNEADTPDNFQSRRPNTSFCFLDIRSPGLGDTAMYLCATSQLAANTGELFFGEGSRLTVL.

The chain has TRBV7-8 and TRBJ2-2; D is possibly TRBD1 or TRBD2 (5 bases each). CDR3 length: 17 amino acids. From germline, CDR1 is SGHVS and CDR2 FQNEAQ. V lost 5 bases and J 7 bases, leaving 23 bases between the germline ends. CDR3 nucleotide sequence: TGTGCCAGCAGCCTCCCCCGGGACGGAGGACGGGGCGGGGAGCTGTTTTTT. It codes for CASSLPRDGGRGGELFF.

The V gene is TRBV27, the J gene TRBJ1-1; D possibly corresponds to TRBD1 (5 bases). The CDR3 has 11 residues. From germline, CDR1 is MNHEY and CDR2 SMNVEV (reference sequence). V was pared by 5 bases and J by 9 bases, with 10 bases between. The CDR3 DNA sequence: TGTGCCAGCAGTCACGGGGGGAAAGCTTTCTTT. Encoded protein: CASSHGGKAFF.

The chain joins TRBV9 to TRBJ2-1; 10 bases are shared with TRBD2. The CDR3 runs 17 residues. From germline, CDR1 is SGDLS and CDR2 YYNGEE. V was pared by 4 bases and J by 5 bases, with 12 bases of the junction left unmatched. The CDR3 loop reads CASSPQTLAGDNNEQFF. The CDR3 coding sequence is TGTGCCAGCAGCCCCCAAACTCTAGCGGGGGATAACAATGAGCAGTTCTTC. The full variable domain, rest sourced from reference TRBV9 and TRBJ2-1, is DSGVTQTPKHLITATGQRVTLRCSPRSGDLSVYWYQQSLDQGLQFLIQYYNGEERAKGNILERFSAQQFPDLHSELNLSSLELGDSALYFCASSPQTLAGDNNEQFFGPGTRLTVL.

The chain combines TRBV2 with TRBJ2-7; D gene unclear. The CDR3 loop spans 14 amino acids. The V gene lost 9 bases and the J gene lost 0 bases, with 15 bases spanning the gap. The germline CDR1 and CDR2 sequences are SNHLY and FYNNEI. CDR3 DNA sequence: TGTGCCAGTCAACTCACAGAGAGCTCCTACGAGCAGTACTTC. It codes for CASQLTESSYEQYF. Drawing the rest from reference TRBV2 and TRBJ2-7, the complete variable domain is EPEVTQTPSHQVTQMGQEVILRCVPISNHLYFYWYRQILGQKVEFLVSFYNNEISEKSEIFDDQFSVERPDGSNFTLKIRSTKLEDSAMYFCASQLTESSYEQYFGPGTRLTVT.

This chain links TRBV30 with TRBJ2-5; 9 nucleotides align to TRBD1. CDR3 length: 15 residues. Losses at the gene ends were 8 bases for V and 5 bases for J; bases not matched to a gene: 15. Germline lookup yields CDR1 GTSNPN and CDR2 SVGIG (reference sequence). The CDR3 spells CAGTPGQGLQETQYF. CDR3 nucleotide sequence: TGTGCCGGTACTCCGGGACAGGGTCTGCAGGAGACCCAGTACTTC. Combining the CDR3 with reference TRBV30 and TRBJ2-5 gives the whole variable domain SQTIHQWPATLVQPVGSPLSLECTVEGTSNPNLYWYRQAAGRGLQLLFYSVGIGQISSEVPQNLSASRPQDRQFILSSKKLLLSDSGFYLCAGTPGQGLQETQYFGPGTRLLVL.

This rearrangement joins TRBV5-1 to TRBJ2-3; tentatively, D is TRBD2 (6 bases). The CDR3 sequence is 14 residues long. Germline assignment: CDR1 SGHRS and CDR2 YFSETQ. The germline V and J ends were trimmed by 4 bases and 5 bases, with 14 bases remaining between them. The CDR3 reads CASSVRLAEDTQYF. In DNA, the CDR3 is TGCGCCAGCAGCGTAAGATTAGCGGAAGATACGCAGTATTTT.

The count of this clone is one. The chain joins TRBV4-1 to TRBJ1-4; TRBD1 agrees at 11 bases. The V gene end was trimmed by 4 bases and the J gene end by 0 bases; junction bases not matched to a gene: 1. This CDR3 has 16 residues. Germline V gene sequence: CDR1 MGHRA, CDR2 YSYEKL. The CDR3 DNA reads TGCGCCAGCAGCCGGGACAGGGGGTCAACTAATGAAAAACTGTTTTTT. Translation gives CASSRDRGSTNEKLFF.

This sequence joins TRBV14 and TRBJ2-1, with TRBD2 identical over 11 bases. The CDR3 runs to 17 residues. Germline lookup yields CDR1 SGHDN and CDR2 FVKESK. V shed 2 bases and J 8 bases; nucleotides not matched to a gene: 11. The CDR3 sequence: CASSQRISGGAFYEQFF. In nucleotides, the CDR3 is TGTGCCAGCAGCCAAAGAATTAGCGGGGGGGCCTTCTATGAGCAGTTCTTC.

J is TRBJ2-7 and V is TRBV28, with 8 bases fitting TRBD1. The V segment lost 2 bases and the J segment 4 bases; nucleotides outside the gene matches: 1. The CDR3 is made up of 13 amino acids. The germline V gene encodes CDR1 MDHEN and CDR2 SYDVKM. Here the CDR3 reads CASSLNRGYEQYF. In nucleotides, the CDR3 is TGTGCCAGCAGTTTAAACAGGGGGTACGAGCAGTACTTC.

This chain connects TRBV3-1 (or the pseudogene TRBV3-2) to TRBJ1-2; TRBD1 might be the D (5 bases). Between the trimmed V and J ends, which lost 4 bases and 10 bases, there was a span of 13 bases. There are 12 residues in the CDR3. Germline loops: CDR1 LGHDT, CDR2 YNNKEL (reference sequence). CDR3 residues: CASSRLGTDYTF. As DNA, the CDR3 is TGTGCCAGCAGCCGCCTCGGGACCGACTACACCTTC.

The chain couples TRBV27 to TRBJ2-1, with D unclear. Germline V CDR1 and CDR2: MNHEY, SMNVEV (reference sequence). Trimming removed 3 bases from V and 7 bases from J, with 7 bases in between. The CDR3 consists of 12 residues. CDR3 sequence (DNA): TGTGCCAGCAGTTTTCTGGGTAATGAGCAGTTCTTC. Amino acid sequence: CASSFLGNEQFF.

The sample holds a few counts of this clone. This chain uses TRBV5-6 with TRBJ1-5, with 7 bases that match TRBD1. The germline V gene has CDR1 SGHDT and CDR2 YYEEEE. Trimming took 4 bases from V and 0 from J; bases not matched to a gene: 4. The CDR3 covers 15 residues. The CDR3 nucleotides read TGTGCCAGCAGCATAGGGACAGCTAGCAATCAGCCCCAGCATTTT. Translating it yields CASSIGTASNQPQHF.

This clone was seen a few times. J is TRBJ1-3 and V is TRBV9; 10 positions agree with TRBD1. The CDR3 length is 17 residues. Germline values: CDR1 SGDLS, CDR2 YYNGEE. J lost 7 bases, V lost 3 bases, and 13 bases had no gene match. CDR3 region: CASSGPTGTGVGNTIYF. CDR3 bases: TGTGCCAGCAGCGGACCGACCGGGACAGGGGTAGGGAACACCATATATTTT.

The chain carries TRBV3-1 (or the pseudogene TRBV3-2) and TRBJ1-1, with D unclear. This CDR3 region has 15 residues. The germline V gene has CDR1 LGHDT and CDR2 YNNKEL (reference sequence). Trimming took 4 bases from V and 5 from J, leaving 17 bases between them. CDR3 in amino acids: CASSPRAAGGTEAFF. The DNA of the CDR3 is TGTGCCAGCAGCCCGAGGGCAGCCGGAGGGACTGAAGCTTTCTTT.

This rearrangement joins TRBV7-9 to TRBJ1-2; a possible D gene is TRBD1 (5 bases). The CDR3 sequence is 14 residues long. V was clipped by 5 bases and J by 7 bases, with 17 bases between them. Germline CDR1 and CDR2: SEHNR and FQNEAQ (reference sequence). The CDR3 nucleotides are TGTGCCAGCAGCCACGGAGGAAAAAGGGGTGGCTACACCTTC. Its protein is CASSHGGKRGGYTF. Together with reference TRBV7-9 and TRBJ1-2, the CDR3 gives the full variable domain: DTGVSQNPRHKITKRGQNVTFRCDPISEHNRLYWYRQTLGQGPEFLTYFQNEAQLEKSRLLSDRFSAERPKGSFSTLEIQRTEQGDSAMYLCASSHGGKRGGYTFGSGTRLTVV.

The gene calls are TRBV5-8 and TRBJ1-1; 10 bases match TRBD1. V dropped 3 bases and J dropped 2; count of bases not matched to a gene: 4. Germline V CDR1 and CDR2: SGHTS, YDEGEE. This CDR3 is 15 amino acids long. The CDR3 protein is CASSSGTGVNTEAFF. DNA of the CDR3: TGTGCCAGCAGCTCGGGGACAGGGGTCAACACTGAAGCTTTCTTT.

V is TRBV7-8 and J is TRBJ2-7; D remains ambiguous. CDR3 length: 13 residues. Between the trimmed V and J ends, which lost 8 bases and 0 bases, there was a span of 11 bases. Per germline, CDR1 SGHVS and CDR2 FQNEAQ. In DNA, the CDR3 is TGTGCCAGCTTTGGGTATCCCTCCTACGAGCAGTACTTC. This encodes CASFGYPSYEQYF. Complete variable domain (other parts from reference TRBV7-8 and TRBJ2-7): GAGVSQSPRYKVAKRGQDVALRCDPISGHVSLFWYQQALGQGPEFLTYFQNEAQLDKSGLPSDRFFAERPEGSVSTLKIQRTQQEDSAVYLCASFGYPSYEQYFGPGTRLTVT.

The V gene is TRBV7-3, the J gene TRBJ1-5, with TRBD1 identical over 7 bases. The length of the CDR3 is 16 residues. With 4 bases clipped from V and 6 bases from J, the junction kept 12 bases outside the gene matches. CDR1 is SGHTA, CDR2 FQGTGA, per germline. The DNA of the CDR3 is TGTGCCAGCAGCTCCTCCCCCCAGGGGGAGTCTCAGCCCCAGCATTTT. Translating it yields CASSSSPQGESQPQHF.

This clone appeared once. The J gene is TRBJ2-1, the V gene TRBV10-3; D might be TRBD2 (6 bases). The V gene's germline CDR1 is ENHRY and CDR2 SYGVKD. This CDR3 comprises 15 residues. Trimming removed 4 bases from V and 0 bases from J, with 10 bases in between. CDR3: CAISGAGHSYNEQFF. The CDR3 DNA reads as TGTGCCATCAGTGGGGCGGGGCACTCCTACAATGAGCAGTTCTTC.

For the CDR3, the DNA is TGTGCCAGCAGTTTATTTGACGGAAACACCATATATTTT. Translated, it gives CASSLFDGNTIYF. This chain links TRBV28 with TRBJ1-3; D not certain. Germline assignment: CDR1 MDHEN and CDR2 SYDVKM. Trimming left V 1 base short and J 4 bases short, with 5 bases between. The CDR3 runs to 13 residues.

V gene TRBV6-5 combines with J gene TRBJ1-2, with D tentatively TRBD1 (5 bases). Between the trimmed V and J ends, which lost 0 bases and 5 bases, there was a span of 16 bases. The V gene's germline CDR1 is MNHEY and CDR2 SVGAGI. There are 16 residues in the CDR3. CDR3 region: CASSYSMPGRMYGYTF. CDR3 in DNA: TGTGCCAGCAGTTACTCTATGCCAGGGCGGATGTATGGCTACACCTTC.

The chain links TRBV4-1 to TRBJ2-1; no clear D gene. V lost 3 bases and J 6 bases, leaving 3 bases between the germline ends. Germline loops: CDR1 MGHRA, CDR2 YSYEKL. CDR3 length equals 11 residues. CDR3 sequence (DNA): TGCGCCAGCAGCCACATCAATGAGCAGTTCTTC. Translated, it gives CASSHINEQFF.

This chain joins TRBV13 and TRBJ1-4; tentative D call: TRBD1 (6 bases). Germline assignment: CDR1 PRHDT and CDR2 FYEKMQ (reference sequence). CDR3 size: 14 residues. The germline V and J ends were trimmed by 5 bases and 5 bases, with 12 bases remaining between them. The CDR3 DNA reads TGTGCCAGCAGCAAAGACAGGAGGAATGAAAAACTGTTTTTT. Its translation is CASSKDRRNEKLFF. Using reference TRBV13 and TRBJ1-4 for the parts outside the CDR3, the full variable domain is AAGVIQSPRHLIKEKRETATLKCYPIPRHDTVYWYQQGPGQDPQFLISFYEKMQSDKGSIPDRFSAQQFSDYHSELNMSSLELGDSALYFCASSKDRRNEKLFFGSGTQLSVL.

CDR3 DNA sequence: TGTGCCAGCTCACTACAGAGACCGGGACTAGCGGGAGGGCCCCATCCCAAAGATACGCAGTATTTT. Encoded protein: CASSLQRPGLAGGPHPKDTQYF. This chain uses TRBV18 with TRBJ2-3, with 16 bases matching TRBD2. Germline CDR1 is KGHSH and CDR2 is LQKENI. The CDR3 contains 22 residues. Unmatched junction bases numbered 21, after V lost 4 bases and J lost 5 bases.